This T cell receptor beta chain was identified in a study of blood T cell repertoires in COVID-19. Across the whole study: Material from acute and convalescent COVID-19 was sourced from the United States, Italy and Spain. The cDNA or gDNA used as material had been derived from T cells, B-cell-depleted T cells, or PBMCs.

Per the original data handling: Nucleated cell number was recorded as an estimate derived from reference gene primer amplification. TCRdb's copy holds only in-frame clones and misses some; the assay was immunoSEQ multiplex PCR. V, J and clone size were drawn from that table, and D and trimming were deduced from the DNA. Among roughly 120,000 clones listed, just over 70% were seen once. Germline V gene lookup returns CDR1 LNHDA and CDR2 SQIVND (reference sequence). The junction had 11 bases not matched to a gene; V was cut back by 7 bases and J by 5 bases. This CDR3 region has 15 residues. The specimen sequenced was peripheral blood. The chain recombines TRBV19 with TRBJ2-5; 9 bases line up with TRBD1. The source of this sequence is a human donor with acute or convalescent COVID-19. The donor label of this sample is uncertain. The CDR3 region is CASTSLTGGRETQYF. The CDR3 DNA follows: TGTGCCAGTACTTCTTTGACAGGGGGTCGCGAGACCCAGTACTTC.